These 10 T cell receptor beta chains originate from one sample sequenced in a study of T cell changes during pregnancy in multiple sclerosis. Measured with immunoSEQ multiplex PCR; TCRdb has only the in-frame clones, and not every one. This table has tens of thousands of clones, 85% to 95% appearing once. The sample in question was peripheral blood, obtained in the second trimester of pregnancy. The receptor set was obtained from a female donor in good health, enrolled as a control in a pregnancy study.

CDR3 DNA sequence: TGTGCCAGTAGTATATCTCCCCGGAGCCACTACAATTCACCCCTCCACTTT. Protein sequence: CASSISPRSHYNSPLHF. The V gene is TRBV19, the J gene TRBJ1-6; the D is unclear. CDR1 is LNHDA and CDR2 is SQIVND in the germline V gene (reference sequence). The V and J ends lost 2 bases and 7 bases respectively, with 18 bases between them. The CDR3 has 17 residues.

The gene calls are TRBV7-2 and TRBJ1-5; D is ambiguous. Germline V gene data show CDR1 as SGHTA and CDR2 as FQGNSA. This CDR3 region has 13 residues. The V end lost 0 bases, the J end lost 5 bases, and 5 bases lay between the germline ends. The CDR3 spells CASSLAGYQPQHF. The CDR3, as DNA: TGTGCCAGCAGCTTAGCGGGCTATCAGCCCCAGCATTTT.

The CDR3 DNA sequence: TGTGCCAGCAGTCCCGGGACAGGGGGCGGGTACACTGAAGCTTTCTTT. Translated: CASSPGTGGGYTEAFF. The chain has TRBV28 and TRBJ1-1; 12 bases map to TRBD1. The J segment lost 3 bases and the V segment lost 5 bases, leaving 7 bases of the junction unmatched. From germline, CDR1 is MDHEN and CDR2 SYDVKM. The CDR3 totals 16 residues.

The chain links TRBV5-5 to TRBJ2-7, with no clear D. V lost 2 bases and J lost 4, with 7 bases in between. CDR1 is SGHKS, CDR2 YYEKEE, per germline (reference sequence). The CDR3 has 12 amino acids. CDR3 in amino acids: CASSFAPYEQYF. The CDR3 bases are TGTGCCAGCAGCTTTGCGCCATACGAGCAGTACTTC.

This chain uses TRBV7-2 with TRBJ2-7; tentatively, D is TRBD1 (6 bases). The CDR3 loop spans 13 amino acids. Germline V gene lookup returns CDR1 SGHTA and CDR2 FQGNSA. V was clipped by 3 bases and J by 2 bases, with 8 bases between them. In nucleotides, the CDR3 is TGTGCCAGCAGCTTTCGACAGGCCTACGAGCAGTACTTC. Translating gives CASSFRQAYEQYF.

The chain employs TRBV9 and TRBJ2-1; 7 positions match TRBD2. CDR3 size: 15 residues. The germline CDR1 and CDR2 sequences are SGDLS and YYNGEE. V was clipped by 1 base and J by 3 bases; unmatched bases: 4. The CDR3 DNA reads as TGTGCCAGCAGCGTAAGCGGGGCTGTCTACAATGAGCAGTTCTTC. It codes for CASSVSGAVYNEQFF.

The chain couples TRBV27 to TRBJ1-2; TRBD1 matches 12 bases. Germline CDR1 reads MNHEY; CDR2 reads SMNVEV (reference sequence). V gave up 0 bases and J gave up 8 bases; unmatched junction bases: 4. The CDR3 extends over 15 amino acids. The CDR3 DNA reads as TGTGCCAGCAGTTTATCGGGACAGGGGGCAGGAGGCTACACCTTC. Protein sequence: CASSLSGQGAGGYTF.

The sample holds a few counts of this clone. J is TRBJ1-1 and V is TRBV7-3, with TRBD1 matching 8 bases. The junction had 7 bases not matched to a gene; V was cut back by 4 bases and J by 0 bases. The CDR3 runs to 16 residues. Germline V gene data show CDR1 as SGHTA and CDR2 as FQGTGA. The CDR3 reads CASSSTGGVMNTEAFF. As DNA, the CDR3 is TGTGCCAGCAGCTCTACAGGGGGTGTCATGAACACTGAAGCTTTCTTT.

The chain joins TRBV4-1 to TRBJ2-2; 7 nucleotides agree with TRBD2. The CDR3 covers 17 residues. After removal of 3 bases from V and 6 bases from J, the junction contained 13 bases not matched to a gene. CDR1 is MGHRA and CDR2 is YSYEKL in the germline V gene. CDR3 amino acids: CASSQSGLVVGSGELFF. In DNA form, the CDR3 reads TGCGCCAGCAGCCAGTCAGGACTAGTAGTCGGCTCCGGGGAGCTGTTTTTT.

The chain recombines TRBV19 with TRBJ2-1, with D perhaps matching TRBD2 (5 bases). The ends were cut back, 5 bases at V and 0 bases at J, with 14 bases in the middle. This CDR3 is 16 amino acids long. Germline V gene lookup returns CDR1 LNHDA and CDR2 SQIVND (reference sequence). The CDR3 loop reads CASSPRGTGSYNEQFF. CDR3 sequence (DNA): TGTGCCAGTAGTCCCCGGGGTACCGGCTCCTACAATGAGCAGTTCTTC.